This T cell receptor (beta chain) was found in a study of shared clonotypes between healthy human individuals (dated by TCRdb to about 2020). The study in broad terms: The cohort comprised two women and three men aged 18 to 49 years. For each donor, CD4 naive and CD4 memory were each run on three plates, CD8 naive on two plates, and CD8 memory on one plate. The study deeply sequenced blood TCR repertoires of several healthy adults to estimate repertoire size and the extent of clonotype sharing between individuals. To increase sequencing depth and limit assay-specific biases, TCR repertoire library preparation and sequencing were carried out by different laboratories using diverse techniques. Each donor's leukapheresis produced roughly between roughly 0.85 and 9.5 billion PBMCs. Here is what the overall study found, with its caveats: Higher generation probabilities were observed for clonotypes shared by all four sorted-subset donors than for non-shared clonotypes. Sampling was restricted to blood, and TCR repertoires in tissues likely differ from the TCR repertoires found in blood. Incomplete sequencing was indicated by rarefaction of sorted-subset datasets, despite the large sequencing depth. Naive subsets generally had larger estimated clonotype richness than memory subsets did. Pairwise subsampling indicated that sequencing depth was expected to affect the degree of clonotype sharing among donors. Sharing across a few donors was observed for 4.5% to 6.5% of naive CD4, less than 4% of naive CD8, 2% to 2.5% of memory CD4, and over 0.3% of memory CD8 clonotypes. Because the study included only a small number of donors, the genetic and exposure-history diversity represented was limited.

Looking up the germline V gene yields CDR1 KGHSH and CDR2 LQKENI. Between the V and J ends, shortened by 3 bases and 2 bases respectively, the junction contains 9 bases. The CDR3 holds 14 amino acids from the cysteine to the phenylalanine. Only the CDR3 DNA stays, 42 bases, in frame from base 1. Donors were healthy HIV-negative adults with no recently reported acute infections or vaccinations. Every donor was a Caucasian adult living in Nashville, Tennessee, USA. Magnetic negative selection was used to enrich CD4+ T cells, after which naive cells were positively selected on CD45RA and the negative fraction became the memory subset. Blood was collected by leukapheresis, and PBMCs were isolated by Ficoll-Histopaque density gradient centrifugation and then cryopreserved in liquid nitrogen vapor phase. Analytical flow cytometry was used to check the purity and quantity of every magnetically sorted T cell population. Genomic DNA was isolated from every sorted fraction and measured by UV absorbance on a Nanodrop 2000c.

Using the deep immunoSEQ assay, multiplex PCR amplified TCR CDR3 regions from genomic DNA. For each cell subset, the extracted genomic DNA was distributed evenly across all wells of several immunoSEQ 96-well plates, and each plate served as one replicate. Each replicate PCR for sorted subsets received about 200 ng genomic DNA, equal to 30,000 or so T cell genomes. The purified libraries were quantified using a Qubit 3.0 fluorometer, sized with a Bioanalyzer 2100, and then quantified again using the KAPA Library Quantification kit. A separate single-read 150-cycle Illumina NextSeq 550 flow cell was used to sequence each immunoSEQ 96-well plate. In the original analysis: Because the immunoSEQ output included only junctional sequences and no quality scores, the filtering could not be the same as the filtering used for full-length reads. To assign V/J genes and CDR3, sequences were annotated against IMGT germline references using PyIR, a Python wrapper for IgBLAST v1.9. Any read was removed if the V/J assignment was weak (E-value above 1e-6), the CDR3 was missing, or the read contained stop codons, out-of-frame junctions, or ambiguous translated residues. V3J clonotypes were defined as sequences sharing an identical inferred V gene, J gene, and CDR3 amino acid sequence. Percentage overlap between repertoires was computed as shared unique clonotypes divided by the size of the smaller repertoire. RTK rarefaction, the Chao1 estimator, and Recon v2.1 estimates of unobserved clonotypes were used to assess repertoire richness. Generation probabilities for all TCRbeta clonotypes obtained by the gDNA method from four donors were computed using OLGA. TCRdb retrieved this table from immuneACCESS and kept in-frame rearrangements only. Not all clones are present; in checked studies, unresolved V genes account for under half, and no reason is known for the remainder. V and J calls and clone size are given by that table; D and trimming were obtained from the DNA. The sample table lists approximately 1.1 million clones, 78% of them with a count of one. The biggest ten clones account for around 0.47% of the sample.

This clone was found once. No antigen is known for it. Base qualities are not at hand, and no much larger clone is one base apart. The chain employs TRBV18 and TRBJ2-3, with the identity of the D gene unclear. The TCR was taken from a man aged 18 to 29 in good health. Some clones in this sample may be carry-over from other donors' samples. Sequenced: memory CD4+ T cells from PBMCs. In light of the paper, this sample's cell subset or site label describes: CD45RA-negative fraction. The DNA reads as follows: TGTGCCAGCTCACCCTACCTGAACACAGATACGCAGTATTTT. Translated, it reads CASSPYLNTDTQYF.